This record looks at one TCR beta chain sequence and its context. A junction boundary mismatches the germline segment, possibly from a read error. This same CDR3 is encoded by further DNA sequences in the sample. The method was immunoSEQ multiplex PCR; TCRdb's version includes in-frame clones alone and lacks a portion of them. The sample yields 50,000 to 60,000 clones, approximately 86% seen once. The CDR3 runs to 13 residues. Germline CDR1 is SSHAT and CDR2 is FNYEAQ (reference sequence). The source of the sample is a study of OX40 agonist ivuxolimab in advanced cancers. The chain recombines TRBV7-7 with TRBJ1-1; TRBD1 might be the D (5 bases). This clonotype originated in an adult with an advanced solid tumor such as melanoma, head and neck, liver or kidney cancer. This material consisted of CD4+ or CD8+ T cells sorted from blood, taken in a trial of the OX40 agonist ivuxolimab. The CDR3, as DNA: TGTGCTAGCAGCTTGGGGGGGGACACTGAAGCTTTCTTT. As protein: CASSLGGDTEAFF.